A selection of T cell receptor beta chains follows, all from one sample in a study of CD8 T cells in ankylosing spondylitis. MiXCR, applied by TCRdb to the 5' RACE reads, yields one record per CDR3 protein. The top ten clones hold 2.5% to 4% of a sample with 100,000 to 150,000 distinct CDR3 sequences, about a tenth of them seen once. Input material: blood, either unsorted or a sorted T cell fraction (not recorded which). These receptors were taken from a male donor with ankylosing spondylitis or in good health (not recorded which). CDR3s leave out the opening cysteine and the closing phenylalanine or tryptophan. The D gene is left open where the match is weak. Clone size, where shown, is once, few, many, or a class for clones that have expanded.

abundance: few; j_gene: TRBJ2-1; d_gene: -; v_gene: TRBV21-1; CDR3aa: ASSTNLRTGALWGEQF
abundance: many; j_gene: TRBJ2-7; d_gene: -; v_gene: TRBV9; CDR3aa: ASSVTASSYEQY
abundance: many; j_gene: TRBJ2-3; d_gene: -; v_gene: TRBV4-3; CDR3aa: ASSQERRDSTDTQY
abundance: many; j_gene: TRBJ1-1; d_gene: -; v_gene: TRBV20-1; CDR3aa: SSNRVGNTEAF
abundance: many; j_gene: TRBJ2-5; d_gene: -; v_gene: TRBV5-1; CDR3aa: ASSLNPIEETQY
abundance: many; j_gene: TRBJ2-3; d_gene: -; v_gene: TRBV29-1; CDR3aa: SVESWTGRPSTQY
abundance: many; j_gene: TRBJ1-6; d_gene: TRBD1; v_gene: TRBV20-1; CDR3aa: SARSTGGVGSPLH
abundance: many; j_gene: TRBJ1-3; d_gene: -; v_gene: TRBV20-1; CDR3aa: SASPGAAASGNTIY
abundance: many; j_gene: TRBJ1-1; d_gene: -; v_gene: TRBV27; CDR3aa: ASSPSSHTEAF
abundance: -; j_gene: TRBJ2-7; d_gene: -; v_gene: TRBV18; CDR3aa: ASSPVKGVTSYEQY
abundance: many; j_gene: TRBJ2-1; d_gene: -; v_gene: TRBV2; CDR3aa: ASKLDRLYNEQF
abundance: few; j_gene: TRBJ1-5; d_gene: TRBD1; v_gene: TRBV19; CDR3aa: ASGQGNQPQH
abundance: many; j_gene: TRBJ2-7; d_gene: -; v_gene: TRBV5-5; CDR3aa: ASSLGGTVQGEQY
abundance: many; j_gene: TRBJ2-1; d_gene: TRBD2; v_gene: TRBV12-3/TRBV12-4; CDR3aa: ASSRGLVNGDEQF
abundance: many; j_gene: TRBJ2-2; d_gene: -; v_gene: TRBV9; CDR3aa: ASSPQRSGELF
abundance: many; j_gene: TRBJ2-3; d_gene: -; v_gene: TRBV7-9; CDR3aa: ASSPGGGLSTDTQY
abundance: many; j_gene: TRBJ1-1; d_gene: -; v_gene: TRBV6-1; CDR3aa: ASRKGQSAVMNTEAF
abundance: few; j_gene: TRBJ1-1; d_gene: TRBD1; v_gene: TRBV12-3/TRBV12-4; CDR3aa: ASTLRQGAPWTEAF
abundance: many; j_gene: TRBJ2-2; d_gene: -; v_gene: TRBV9; CDR3aa: ASSVVSGGGELF
abundance: few; j_gene: TRBJ2-7; d_gene: -; v_gene: TRBV18; CDR3aa: ASSQQASSYEQY
abundance: -; j_gene: TRBJ2-1; d_gene: TRBD2; v_gene: TRBV12-3/TRBV12-4; CDR3aa: ASSLGAGEAARPYNEQF
abundance: -; j_gene: TRBJ2-3; d_gene: -; v_gene: TRBV7-9; CDR3aa: ASTRDQSTDTQY
abundance: few; j_gene: TRBJ2-7; d_gene: TRBD2; v_gene: TRBV12-3/TRBV12-4; CDR3aa: ASSSGTSATYEQY